This T cell receptor (beta chain) was obtained from a study of T cell clonotyping in hematopoietic cell transplantation. Study findings and constraints: After transplant, recipient diversity fell while pathologically expanded clonotypes grew through day 180.

The protocol was immunoSEQ multiplex PCR, while the TCRdb copy is restricted to in-frame clones and leaves out a portion. The sample has 10,000 to 15,000 clones, 75% to 90% seen once. Remarks on this clone: Its target is not known.

The V end lost 5 bases, the J end lost 5 bases, and 13 bases lay between the germline ends. The CDR3 contains 14 residues. Germline-derived CDR1 and CDR2 are LNHDA and SQIVND (reference sequence). This sequence originates from a human donor who either received an allogeneic hematopoietic cell transplant for a myeloid malignancy or was a related donor (not recorded which). Some clones in this sample may be carry-over from other donors' samples. Source material: peripheral blood mononuclear cells. The chain uses TRBV19 and TRBJ2-1; a weak D match, TRBD2 (6 bases). The CDR3 nucleotides read TGTGCCAGTAGTGCCGATCGACTAGACAATGAGCAGTTCTTC. Its translation: CASSADRLDNEQFF.